This T cell receptor beta chain was profiled in a study of T cell responses to AZD1222 COVID-19 vaccine. Sequencing was performed with immunoSEQ multiplex PCR; in TCRdb, only in-frame clones are kept and a portion is missing. The sample gives roughly 150,000 clones, around 89% of which show up once; approximately 6.9% is in the top ten. CDR1 LNHDA and CDR2 SQIVND come from the germline V gene (reference sequence). The CDR3 runs to 16 residues. The V and J ends lost 4 bases and 1 base respectively, with 11 bases between them. Of note for this clone: The target antigen is unknown.

Notes on the study in general: Donors were largely white British and mainly female; clonal diversity was possibly underestimated.

The chain couples TRBV19 to TRBJ1-6; tentative D call: TRBD1 (5 bases). The specimen comprised peripheral blood, sampled on day 0 of AZD1222 vaccination. This TCR came from an adult in good health. The CDR3 sequence: CASSTNWGSYNSPLHF. The CDR3, as DNA: TGTGCCAGTAGTACGAATTGGGGGTCCTATAATTCACCCCTCCACTTT.